The following is a TCR beta chain sequence with its context. This sample was included in a study of blood T cell repertoires in COVID-19. Study-wide context: Sites across the United States, Italy and Spain contributed samples from acute and convalescent COVID-19. PBMCs, B-cell-depleted T cells, or T cells provided the cDNA or gDNA that made up the material.

Participants were placed into cohorts based on the clinical history they reported. The CDR3 totals 12 residues. V dropped 7 bases and J dropped 8 bases, with 14 bases sitting between them. From germline, CDR1 is MNHEY and CDR2 SVGAGI. Original processing notes: Quantification of nucleated cells was approximated via reference gene primer amplification. Produced via immunoSEQ multiplex PCR; TCRdb's table is partial and in-frame only. V and J calls and clone size are those listed in that table; D and trimming were worked out from the DNA. The sample yields about 220,000 clones, roughly 88% seen once. The chain employs TRBV6-5 and TRBJ1-2; D remains unclear. Sequencing was carried out using PBMCs or T cells enriched from blood (not recorded which). The sequence was collected from a middle-aged woman with acute COVID-19. The CDR3 nucleotides are TGTGCCAGCACTGGAGGGATGGGGGGCTACACCTTC. This sequence encodes CASTGGMGGYTF.